The rows below give T cell receptor beta chains drawn from one sample of a study of blood T cells in healthy people across ages. One entry per CDR3 protein results from TCRdb running MiXCR on the 5' RACE reads. The sample yields around 800,000 distinct CDR3 sequences, 55% to 65% seen once. The sample consisted of blood. Source of these receptors: a man in his thirties or forties in good health. The CDR3 runs from the conserved cysteine through the conserved F or W. Each record gives: J gene, D gene, V gene, clone size, CDR3 protein, CDR3 DNA. The D gene is left open where the match is weak. Some rows have no size entry. The others give once, few or many, or a class for an expanded clone.

J: TRBJ1-6
D: NA
V: TRBV6-1
size: once
CDR3: CASSEGRGPDSPLHF
DNA: TGTGCCAGCAGTGAAGGAAGAGGGCCTGATTCACCCCTCCACTTT

J: TRBJ2-3
D: NA
V: TRBV20-1
size: few
CDR3: CSASRRGAVDTQYF
DNA: TGCAGTGCTAGCCGTCGGGGGGCTGTAGATACGCAGTATTTT

J: TRBJ1-2
D: TRBD1
V: TRBV2
size: NA
CDR3: CASSVRQGESGYTF
DNA: TGTGCCAGCAGTGTAAGACAGGGGGAAAGTGGCTACACCTTC

J: TRBJ1-4
D: NA
V: TRBV6-5
size: NA
CDR3: CASSYSRGSNEKLFF
DNA: TGTGCCAGCAGTTACTCCCGAGGGTCTAATGAAAAACTGTTTTTT

J: TRBJ1-4
D: NA
V: TRBV20-1
size: NA
CDR3: CSADTLGSTNEKLFF
DNA: TGCAGTGCTGACACGTTGGGATCAACTAATGAAAAACTGTTTTTT

J: TRBJ2-7
D: NA
V: TRBV10-3
size: few
CDR3: CAISQGYEQYF
DNA: TGTGCCATCAGTCAGGGCTACGAGCAGTACTTC

J: TRBJ2-7
D: TRBD1
V: TRBV28
size: NA
CDR3: CACSSPRTGLYEQYF
DNA: TGTGCCTGCAGTTCCCCCCGGACAGGCCTCTACGAGCAGTACTTC

J: TRBJ2-7
D: TRBD1
V: TRBV6-6
size: NA
CDR3: CASSDPGGYEQYF
DNA: TGTGCCAGCAGCGACCCAGGGGGCTACGAGCAGTACTTC

J: TRBJ2-3
D: TRBD2
V: TRBV5-1
size: NA
CDR3: CASSLGGGRTDTQYF
DNA: TGTGCCAGCAGCTTAGGCGGGGGGCGCACAGATACGCAGTATTTT

J: TRBJ2-2
D: NA
V: TRBV4-2
size: NA
CDR3: CASSQDAPSDGELFF
DNA: TGTGCCAGCAGCCAAGATGCGCCTTCGGACGGGGAGCTGTTTTTT

J: TRBJ2-4
D: NA
V: TRBV28
size: NA
CDR3: CASSFLPGGKNIQYF
DNA: TGTGCCAGCAGCTTTCTTCCCGGAGGCAAAAACATTCAGTACTTC

J: TRBJ2-7
D: NA
V: TRBV18
size: NA
CDR3: CASSPRTALSYEQYF
DNA: TGTGCCAGCTCACCCCGGACAGCTCTGTCCTACGAGCAGTACTTC

J: TRBJ2-3
D: TRBD2
V: TRBV6-1
size: once
CDR3: CASSPERGATDTQYF
DNA: TGTGCCAGCTCACCGGAGCGGGGGGCCACAGATACGCAGTATTTT

J: TRBJ2-7
D: NA
V: TRBV29-1
size: NA
CDR3: CSVATSSSSSYEQYF
DNA: TGCAGCGTTGCCACATCGAGCAGTTCCTCCTACGAGCAGTACTTC

J: TRBJ2-1
D: NA
V: TRBV5-1
size: NA
CDR3: CASSPGHGDFVYNEQFF
DNA: TGCGCCAGCAGTCCCGGGCACGGGGACTTTGTTTACAATGAGCAGTTCTTC

J: TRBJ2-7
D: NA
V: TRBV5-5
size: few
CDR3: CASATAGDFPPYEQYF
DNA: TGTGCCAGCGCTACGGCTGGGGACTTCCCCCCTTACGAGCAGTACTTC

J: TRBJ2-1
D: NA
V: TRBV7-8
size: NA
CDR3: CASSPRGGAINEQFF
DNA: TGTGCCAGCAGCCCGCGAGGCGGGGCGATCAATGAGCAGTTCTTC

J: TRBJ2-3
D: TRBD2
V: TRBV4-3
size: once
CDR3: CASSQGTGLAGPDTQYF
DNA: TGCGCCAGCAGCCAGGGAACGGGACTAGCGGGGCCAGATACGCAGTATTTT

J: TRBJ1-1
D: NA
V: TRBV10-3
size: once
CDR3: CAISFDILNTEAFF
DNA: TGTGCCATCTCGTTCGACATACTGAACACTGAAGCTTTCTTT

J: TRBJ1-5
D: NA
V: TRBV29-1
size: NA
CDR3: CSVVPDRDYQPQHF
DNA: TGCAGCGTTGTCCCCGACAGAGACTATCAGCCCCAGCATTTT

J: TRBJ2-1
D: TRBD1
V: TRBV6-1
size: NA
CDR3: CASSGDRVLTIDEQFF
DNA: TGTGCCAGCAGTGGAGACAGGGTTTTAACCATCGATGAGCAGTTCTTC